This T cell receptor (beta chain) was retrieved from a study of cytomegalovirus exposure and HLA in healthy donors. These donors, healthy bone marrow donors, were studied. This clone was recorded once. No antigen is known for it. General study findings and limits: When presence/absence was analysed, sequencing depth was taken to be roughly uniform across donors. Diagnosis of cytomegalovirus status made by the classifier reportedly showed high specificity and sensitivity.

J was trimmed by 6 bases and V by 2 bases; bases with no gene match: 10. There are 15 residues in the CDR3. Germline V gives CDR1 SGHRS, CDR2 YFSETQ. 13 Jbeta primers and 60 Vbeta primers were used for the PCR. In the original workflow: In a later analysis, the count reached approximately 80 million unique TCR beta chains, with 10 million to 14 million shared. Sequencing used immunoSEQ multiplex PCR; TCRdb keeps in-frame clones, though not all of them. V, J and clone size are those of that table, while D and trimming were read from the DNA. This table has 170,000 or so clones, 77% appearing once. V is TRBV5-1 and J is TRBJ1-1; 7 nucleotides line up with TRBD1. The receptor was derived from a woman in her twenties or thirties in good health and CMV-seropositive. Material: PBMCs. CDR3 nucleotide sequence: TGCGCCAGCAGCTTAGCGGTAGGGGGCGAATCTGAAGCTTTCTTT. It yields the protein CASSLAVGGESEAFF.